A selection of T cell receptor beta chains follows, all from one sample in a study of shared clonotypes between healthy human individuals. The data were produced by immunoSEQ multiplex PCR, yet TCRdb's version contains in-frame clones alone and is incomplete. Found here are more than 900,000 clones, roughly 74% of them singletons; the top ten hold more than 0.55%. Sequenced material: memory CD4+ T cells from PBMCs. The receptors here all came from a man aged 18 to 30 in good health. Some clones in this sample may be carry-over from other donors' samples. The CDR3 runs from the conserved cysteine through the conserved F or W. The order of the fields is V gene, D gene, clone size, J gene, CDR3 protein, CDR3 DNA. A D gene is named only where the DNA matches it firmly. Clone size appears in some rows only: once, few, many, or a class for an expanded clone.

>TRBV13|TRBD1|NA|TRBJ1-2
CASSFGQGLYGYTF
TGTGCCAGCAGCTTCGGACAGGGGCTATATGGCTACACCTTC
>TRBV28|NA|once|TRBJ2-3
CASSPHGGASTDTQYF
TGTGCCAGCAGTCCCCATGGGGGGGCGAGCACAGATACGCAGTATTTT
>TRBV5-1|NA|NA|TRBJ1-2
CASSSDGVSAGYTF
TGCGCCAGCAGCTCGGACGGAGTTTCGGCAGGCTACACCTTC
>TRBV6-1|TRBD1|NA|TRBJ2-1
CASSEAPPGQGFREQFF
TGTGCCAGCAGTGAAGCCCCGCCGGGACAGGGCTTTAGGGAGCAGTTCTTC
>TRBV19|NA|NA|TRBJ1-5
CASSSTGVNQPQHF
TGTGCCAGTAGTTCGACAGGCGTCAATCAGCCCCAGCATTTT
>TRBV5-1|NA|NA|TRBJ2-5
CASSSAAGPGETQYF
TGCGCCAGCAGCTCGGCCGCAGGGCCGGGAGAGACCCAGTACTTC
>TRBV7-9|TRBD1|NA|TRBJ2-7
CASSRDSPHSYEQYF
TGTGCCAGCAGTCGGGACAGCCCCCACTCCTACGAGCAGTACTTC
>TRBV7-2|NA|NA|TRBJ2-1
CASSRQSSYNEQFF
TGTGCCAGCAGCCGACAGAGCTCCTACAATGAGCAGTTCTTC
>TRBV7-3|TRBD2|NA|TRBJ2-1
CASSLPLFAREQGYNEQFF
TGTGCCAGCAGTCTACCGCTTTTTGCGCGGGAGCAGGGCTACAATGAGCAGTTCTTC
>TRBV4-1|TRBD1|NA|TRBJ2-1
CASSQGQGASYNEQFF
TGCGCCAGCAGCCAGGGACAGGGGGCCTCCTACAATGAGCAGTTCTTC
>TRBV2|TRBD2|NA|TRBJ2-1
CASSEVSGSSYNEQFF
TGTGCCAGCAGTGAAGTGAGCGGGAGCTCCTACAATGAGCAGTTCTTC
>TRBV28|TRBD1|NA|TRBJ1-5
CASRTNRDSGNQPQHF
TGTGCCAGCAGAACAAACCGGGACAGTGGTAATCAGCCCCAGCATTTT
>TRBV5-1|NA|NA|TRBJ1-5
CASSLTGGQPQHF
TGCGCCAGCAGCTTGACAGGCGGTCAGCCCCAGCATTTT
>TRBV4-1|NA|few|TRBJ1-1
CASSPTGITEAFF
TGCGCCAGCAGCCCAACAGGGATCACTGAAGCTTTCTTT
>TRBV7-2|TRBD2|NA|TRBJ2-5
CASSPLSGKFETQYF
TGTGCCAGCAGCCCTCTCAGCGGGAAGTTCGAGACCCAGTACTTC
>TRBV2|NA|few|TRBJ2-7
CASSAGAGATAYEQYF
TGTGCCAGCAGTGCCGGTGCGGGGGCGACGGCCTACGAGCAGTACTTC
>TRBV5-4|NA|NA|TRBJ2-3
CASSPESTDTQYF
TGTGCCAGCAGCCCGGAAAGCACAGATACGCAGTATTTT
>TRBV5-6|TRBD1|NA|TRBJ2-1
CASGTYRGTYNEQFF
TGTGCCAGCGGGACATACAGGGGCACCTACAATGAGCAGTTCTTC
>TRBV28|TRBD1|NA|TRBJ1-2
CASSEQGVAFGYTF
TGTGCCAGCAGTGAACAGGGGGTTGCCTTTGGCTACACCTTC
>TRBV7-2|NA|few|TRBJ1-3
CASSGLGSADTIYF
TGTGCCAGCAGCGGACTGGGGTCTGCGGACACCATATATTTT
>TRBV28|NA|NA|TRBJ1-1
CASSLPREGTEAFF
TGTGCCAGCAGTCTGCCACGGGAGGGCACTGAAGCTTTCTTT
>TRBV6-1|TRBD1|NA|TRBJ1-2
CASQGGNYGYTF
TGTGCCAGCCAGGGGGGGAACTATGGCTACACCTTC